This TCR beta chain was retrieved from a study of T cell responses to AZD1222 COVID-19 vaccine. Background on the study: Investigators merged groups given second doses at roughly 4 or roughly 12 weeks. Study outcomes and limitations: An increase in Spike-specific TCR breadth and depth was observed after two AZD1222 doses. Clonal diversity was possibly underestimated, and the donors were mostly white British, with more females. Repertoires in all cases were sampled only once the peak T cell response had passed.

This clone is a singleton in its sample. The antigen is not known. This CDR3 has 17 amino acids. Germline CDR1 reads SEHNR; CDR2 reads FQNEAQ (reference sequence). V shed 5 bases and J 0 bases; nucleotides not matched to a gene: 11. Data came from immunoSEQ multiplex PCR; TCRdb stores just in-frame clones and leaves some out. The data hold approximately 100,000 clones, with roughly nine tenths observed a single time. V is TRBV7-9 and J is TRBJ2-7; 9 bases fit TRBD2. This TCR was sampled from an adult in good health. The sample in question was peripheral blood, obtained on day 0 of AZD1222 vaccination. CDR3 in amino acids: CASSPRTSETFSYEQYF. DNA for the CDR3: TGTGCCAGCAGCCCGAGGACTAGCGAGACATTCTCCTACGAGCAGTACTTC.